These 26 T cell receptor beta chains came from one sample sequenced in a study of beta chain features in type 1 diabetes. Regarding the study as a whole: In every one of the four CD4+ subsets, TCRB CDR3s were moderately but significantly shorter in Type 1 diabetes patients.

Sequencing targeted expressed TCRB transcripts, as all isolated RNA had been reverse transcribed. Profiled with immunoSEQ multiplex PCR; TCRdb holds only in-frame clones, not every one. This repertoire shows approximately 730,000 clones, roughly 13% found once; its top ten account for around 0.022%. For these TCRs, the target antigens are not known. The sequencing sample was made of naive CD4+ T cells from blood. These receptors all stem from a man younger than 30 with type 1 diabetes.

This clone was counted between two and nine times. Different DNA sequences within this sample yield the same CDR3. This chain links TRBV7-2 with TRBJ2-5; D unclear. The CDR3 consists of 12 residues. V dropped 1 base and J dropped 2 bases, with 2 bases sitting between them. Germline-derived CDR1 and CDR2 are SGHTA and FQGNSA. CDR3 coding DNA: TGTGCCAGCAGCTTAGGGCAAGAGACCCAGTACTTC. Its protein is CASSLGQETQYF.

This clone was recorded a few times. The chain recombines TRBV30 with TRBJ2-1, with 8 bases that match TRBD1. The CDR3 covers 14 residues. J was trimmed by 5 bases and V by 5 bases; bases with no gene match: 8. The V gene's germline CDR1 is GTSNPN and CDR2 SVGIG (reference sequence). Here the CDR3 reads CAWEPPDRDNEQFF. CDR3 coding DNA: TGTGCCTGGGAACCTCCGGACAGGGACAATGAGCAGTTCTTC.

This clone showed up just a few times. The chain recombines TRBV10-1 with TRBJ2-1; 12 positions agree with TRBD1. The trim removed 4 bases at V and 7 bases at J, leaving 5 bases unmatched. CDR3 length: 15 residues. CDR1 is WNHNN, CDR2 SYGVQD, per germline (reference sequence). For the CDR3, the DNA is TGCGCCAGCAGTGTAGGGACAGGGGGCTGGAATGAGCAGTTCTTC. Translated, it gives CASSVGTGGWNEQFF.

The table lists this clone with a few counts. The chain employs TRBV5-1 and TRBJ1-5; D uncertain. V dropped 4 bases and J dropped 6 bases, with 11 bases sitting between them. Germline assignment: CDR1 SGHRS and CDR2 YFSETQ. There are 13 residues in the CDR3. The CDR3 nucleotides read TGCGCCAGCAGCGATGGGGAGCGTCAGCCCCAGCATTTT. As protein: CASSDGERQPQHF.

The V and J genes are TRBV10-1 and TRBJ1-1; D is uncertain. Trimming shortened V by 3 bases and J by 2 bases, and 13 bases separated the two germline ends. This CDR3 spans 15 amino acids. Germline CDR1 is WNHNN and CDR2 is SYGVQD (reference sequence). CDR3 protein: CASSEGQPANTEAFF. The CDR3 coding sequence is TGCGCCAGCAGTGAAGGGCAGCCAGCTAACACTGAAGCTTTCTTT.

The chain links TRBV6-4 to TRBJ1-5; D is possibly TRBD1 (5 bases). This CDR3 is built from 12 residues. Germline V CDR1 and CDR2: MRHNA, SNTAGT. V was trimmed by 6 bases and J by 11 bases, leaving 14 bases between them. The CDR3 region is CASRPTGPAQHF. The CDR3 nucleotides are TGTGCCAGCAGACCCACAGGTCCGGCCCAGCATTTT.

This clone was counted a few times. The chain couples TRBV29-1 to TRBJ2-3; D may be TRBD1 (5 bases). V dropped 6 bases and J dropped 4 bases, with 17 bases sitting between them. The CDR3 loop spans 14 amino acids. Germline lookup yields CDR1 SQVTM and CDR2 ANQGSEA. This CDR3 is CSVRQGVGADTQYF. CDR3 bases: TGCAGCGTCAGACAAGGGGTTGGCGCAGATACGCAGTATTTT.

This chain joins TRBV5-6 and TRBJ2-3; a possible D gene is TRBD1 (6 bases). The CDR3 runs to 17 residues. Germline V gene data show CDR1 as SGHDT and CDR2 as YYEEEE. V lost 5 bases to trimming and J lost 5 bases, with 24 bases between them. Here the CDR3 reads CASRIMGVQGPGDTQYF. The CDR3 nucleotides are TGTGCCAGCAGAATCATGGGGGTGCAGGGGCCAGGAGATACGCAGTATTTT.

The chain carries TRBV5-1 and TRBJ2-7; 9 bases line up with TRBD1. Germline trimming cut 4 bases from V and 11 bases from J; bases unmatched to any gene: 13. Germline V gene lookup returns CDR1 SGHRS and CDR2 YFSETQ. CDR3 length equals 14 residues. The CDR3 bases are TGCGCCAGCAGCCTGGACAGGGGCGGAACGGGGGAGTACTTC. Its protein is CASSLDRGGTGEYF.

V is TRBV9 and J is TRBJ1-5, with 10 bases aligning to TRBD1. CDR1 is SGDLS and CDR2 is YYNGEE in the germline V gene. The CDR3 contains 15 residues. The trim removed 2 bases at V and 5 bases at J, leaving 4 bases unmatched. CDR3 sequence reads: CASSVGGTGDQPQHF. CDR3 nucleotide sequence: TGTGCCAGCAGCGTCGGTGGGACAGGGGATCAGCCCCAGCATTTT.

This clone was observed a handful of times. The chain recombines TRBV25-1 with TRBJ2-7; D gene uncertain. V lost 6 bases, J lost 3 bases, and 12 bases lay in between. The CDR3 consists of 13 residues. The V gene's germline CDR1 is MGHDK and CDR2 SYGVNS. DNA for the CDR3: TGTGCCAGCAGAAAGGTGGGCGGCTACGAGCAGTACTTC. Translation: CASRKVGGYEQYF.

V gene TRBV28 combines with J gene TRBJ2-7; TRBD2 matches at 9 bases. V was clipped by 4 bases and J by 0 bases; unmatched bases: 4. The CDR3 extends over 15 amino acids. CDR1 MDHEN and CDR2 SYDVKM come from the germline V gene. This CDR3 reads CASSYVTSGSYEQYF. The CDR3 DNA reads TGTGCCAGCAGTTATGTGACTAGCGGCTCCTACGAGCAGTACTTC. Looking up the rest from reference TRBV28 and TRBJ2-7 gives the full variable domain: DVKVTQSSRYLVKRTGEKVFLECVQDMDHENMFWYRQDPGLGLRLIYFSYDVKMKEKGDIPEGYSVSREKKERFSLILESASTNQTSMYLCASSYVTSGSYEQYFGPGTRLTVT.

This chain connects TRBV28 to TRBJ2-5, with D perhaps TRBD1 (5 bases). This CDR3 region has 15 residues. The germline gives CDR1 MDHEN, CDR2 SYDVKM. V lost 3 bases and J lost 2, with 13 bases in between. CDR3 region: CASSLTDLTQETQYF. CDR3 nucleotide sequence: TGTGCCAGCAGTTTGACAGACTTAACACAAGAGACCCAGTACTTC.

The chain carries TRBV19 and TRBJ2-7, with D unresolved. From germline, CDR1 is LNHDA and CDR2 SQIVND (reference sequence). The ends were cut back, 9 bases at V and 5 bases at J, with 8 bases in the middle. The CDR3 consists of 10 residues. The CDR3 region has the DNA TGTGCCAGGAGATTCAACGAGCAGTACTTC. It codes for CARRFNEQYF.

This clone was seen a few times. The CDR3 loop reads CASRTGVAKNIQYF. In nucleotides, the CDR3 is TGTGCCTCTAGGACAGGGGTAGCCAAAAACATTCAGTACTTC. This sequence joins TRBV30 and TRBJ2-4, with TRBD1 matching over 9 bases. V lost 7 bases and J lost 0; bases outside the gene matches: 4. CDR3 length: 14 amino acids. Per the germline V gene, CDR1 is GTSNPN and CDR2 is SVGIG (reference sequence).

This clone was detected a few times. The chain joins TRBV30 to TRBJ1-5, with TRBD1 matching 11 bases. The trim removed 2 bases at V and 4 bases at J, leaving 4 bases unmatched. This CDR3 is 15 amino acids long. Germline CDR1 and CDR2: GTSNPN and SVGIG (reference sequence). CDR3 coding DNA: TGTGCCTGGAGTACGGGACAGGGGGAAAATCAGCCCCAGCATTTT. It specifies CAWSTGQGENQPQHF.

This chain links TRBV27 with TRBJ2-2; D is possibly TRBD1 (7 bases). CDR1 and CDR2 (germline): MNHEY, SMNVEV (reference sequence). This CDR3 contains 15 residues. Trimming took 4 bases from V and 3 from J, leaving 12 bases between them. CDR3 amino acids: CASSWRGLYTGELFF. CDR3 nucleotides: TGTGCCAGCAGTTGGAGGGGGCTGTACACCGGGGAGCTGTTTTTT.

Here the CDR3 reads CASSSAAGEFYEQYF. The CDR3 nucleotides read TGTGCCAGCAGCTCCGCCGCAGGGGAATTCTACGAGCAGTACTTC. The genes are TRBV7-2 and TRBJ2-7; a weak D match, TRBD1 (6 bases). Trimming removed 4 bases at V and 3 bases at J, with 16 bases between. This CDR3 region has 15 residues. Germline CDR1 and CDR2: SGHTA and FQGNSA.

This clone was seen a handful of times. At the DNA level, this CDR3 is encoded by other sequences in the same sample as well. This chain joins TRBV2 and TRBJ1-5; 8 nucleotides agree with TRBD1. Germline CDR1 reads SNHLY; CDR2 reads FYNNEI. The CDR3 consists of 14 residues. V lost 6 bases, J lost 2 bases, and 3 bases stayed unmatched. For the CDR3, the DNA is TGTGCCAGCAGCGACAGGGGCGGCAATCAGCCCCAGCATTTT. Translated, it gives CASSDRGGNQPQHF.

As regards this clone: Other DNA sequences in the same sample also yield this CDR3. The CDR3 protein is CASSLSGDGYTF. The CDR3 DNA is TGTGCCAGCAGCTTATCAGGGGATGGCTACACCTTC. This chain joins TRBV7-9 and TRBJ1-2, with D tentatively TRBD1 (6 bases). V shed 2 bases and J shed 6 bases, with 7 bases lying between them. The CDR3 is made up of 12 amino acids. Germline assignment: CDR1 SEHNR and CDR2 FQNEAQ (reference sequence).

J is TRBJ2-7 and V is TRBV7-8; the D is unclear. Germline CDR1 is SGHVS and CDR2 is FQNEAQ. CDR3 length: 14 amino acids. V lost 5 bases to trimming and J lost 7 bases, with 18 bases between them. DNA of the CDR3: TGTGCCAGCAGCATTCGGGTCGCCCTGGATGAGCAGTACTTC. This gives the protein CASSIRVALDEQYF.

The chain joins TRBV4-1 to TRBJ1-5, with D possibly TRBD1 on 5 matching bases. Trimming pared 5 bases from V and 4 bases from J, leaving 12 bases between. The CDR3 consists of 14 residues. Germline-derived CDR1 and CDR2 are MGHRA and YSYEKL. The CDR3: CASSIPGGNQPQHF. CDR3 coding DNA: TGCGCCAGCAGCATCCCCGGGGGAAATCAGCCCCAGCATTTT.

This clone was observed a handful of times. The CDR3 DNA sequence: TGTGCCAGCAGCTCCGGGACCTCTGGGGCCAACGTCCTGACTTTC. Encoded protein: CASSSGTSGANVLTF. This chain links TRBV7-2 with TRBJ2-6, with D perhaps TRBD1 or TRBD2 (5 bases each). The V and J ends lost 4 bases and 0 bases respectively, with 7 bases between them. Germline loops: CDR1 SGHTA, CDR2 FQGNSA. CDR3 length: 15 amino acids.

The genes are TRBV6-5 and TRBJ2-7; TRBD1 aligns across 7 bases. Trimming removed 6 bases from V and 2 bases from J; junction bases left unmatched: 4. There are 13 residues in the CDR3. The germline V gene encodes CDR1 MNHEY and CDR2 SVGAGI. CDR3: CASSAGTAYEQYF. The CDR3 DNA reads as TGTGCCAGCAGCGCTGGGACAGCCTACGAGCAGTACTTC.

This clone was seen a few times. V gene TRBV6-6 combines with J gene TRBJ1-5; TRBD1 agrees at 7 bases. J lost 5 bases, V lost 2 bases, and 6 bases had no gene match. CDR3 length: 15 amino acids. CDR1 MNHNY and CDR2 SVGAGI come from the germline V gene (reference sequence). The CDR3, as DNA: TGTGCCAGCAGTTACGACAGGGTATCGTATCAGCCCCAGCATTTT. As protein: CASSYDRVSYQPQHF.

The chain carries TRBV4-1 and TRBJ2-7; possibly TRBD2 for D (6 bases). This CDR3 is built from 17 residues. V gave up 4 bases and J gave up 3 bases, with 22 bases separating them. Germline values: CDR1 MGHRA, CDR2 YSYEKL. The CDR3: CASSLGPRSGRYYEQYF. The CDR3 DNA is TGCGCCAGCAGCCTTGGACCCAGATCCGGGAGATACTACGAGCAGTACTTC.